This T cell receptor (beta chain) derives from a study of PD-1 blockade in classical Hodgkin lymphoma. The germline CDR1 and CDR2 sequences are MNHNS and SASEGT. Deletions cut 6 bases from V and 3 bases from J, with 12 bases between. The CDR3 covers 13 residues. Every one of the patients relapsed after autologous stem cell transplantation (brentuximab vedotin exposure was variable). Measured with immunoSEQ multiplex PCR; TCRdb has only the in-frame clones, and not every one. The sample lists some 84,000 clones, 85% to 95% occurring once. The chain uses TRBV6-1 and TRBJ2-7, with D perhaps matching TRBD1 or TRBD2 (5 bases each). This specimen was peripheral blood mononuclear cells (PBMCs), taken before the second cycle of nivolumab. This receptor was obtained from a human donor with classical Hodgkin lymphoma. The CDR3 region has the DNA TGTGCCAGCAGGGAGGCCAGGGTCTACGAGCAGTACTTC. Translated: CASREARVYEQYF.